The 30 T cell receptor beta chains below were found in one sample sequenced in a study of blood T cell repertoires in COVID-19. Data came from immunoSEQ multiplex PCR; TCRdb stores just in-frame clones and leaves some out. In the table there are some 100,000 clones, 88% of which are singletons. The sample was peripheral blood. These receptors all stem from a woman older than 75 with active COVID-19.

The chain links TRBV4-1 to TRBJ1-1; 7 bases are shared with TRBD1. The J segment lost 7 bases and the V segment lost 7 bases, leaving 6 bases of the junction unmatched. Germline V gives CDR1 MGHRA, CDR2 YSYEKL. The CDR3 is 12 amino acids. CDR3 in DNA: TGCGCCAGCACCTCAGGGGGTAGTGAAGCTTTCTTT. As protein: CASTSGGSEAFF.

This clone was counted once. This chain connects TRBV7-9 to TRBJ2-5; a possible D gene is TRBD2 (5 bases). The CDR3 loop spans 15 amino acids. Trimming removed 5 bases from V and 1 base from J, with 14 bases in between. CDR1 and CDR2 from the germline V gene are SEHNR and FQNEAQ (reference sequence). In nucleotides, the CDR3 is TGTGCCAGCAGCCTGCGGGCTCTTGGCCAAGAGACCCAGTACTTC. This encodes CASSLRALGQETQYF.

The rearrangement uses TRBV28 and TRBJ2-7; no firm D call. Germline loops: CDR1 MDHEN, CDR2 SYDVKM. Trimming stripped 2 bases from V and 0 bases from J, with 11 bases between. The CDR3 loop spans 15 amino acids. CDR3 nucleotide sequence: TGTGCCAGCAGTTTAACGTACACGAACTCCTACGAGCAGTACTTC. This codes for CASSLTYTNSYEQYF.

The chain carries TRBV20-1 and TRBJ1-5; no definite D call. Per the germline V gene, CDR1 is DFQATT and CDR2 is SNEGSKA (reference sequence). V lost 1 base and J 11 bases, leaving 9 bases between the germline ends. The CDR3 is 11 amino acids. This CDR3 reads CSARVSQTQHF. The CDR3 nucleotides are TGCAGTGCTAGAGTGAGTCAAACCCAGCATTTT.

CDR3 sequence reads: CASGQGTLNYEQYF. The CDR3 coding sequence is TGTGCCAGCGGCCAGGGGACCCTCAACTACGAGCAGTACTTC. This chain links TRBV6-6 with TRBJ2-7; D may be TRBD1 (6 bases). Trimming stripped 8 bases from V and 3 bases from J, with 17 bases between. The CDR3 runs 14 residues. Germline V gene sequence: CDR1 MNHNY, CDR2 SVGAGI (reference sequence).

J is TRBJ2-3 and V is TRBV29-1; TRBD2 matches 8 bases. V dropped 3 bases and J dropped 2; count of bases not matched to a gene: 4. CDR1 and CDR2 from the germline V gene are SQVTM and ANQGSEA. This CDR3 is built from 14 residues. CDR3 sequence: CSVEGLVPTDTQYF. The CDR3 nucleotides read TGCAGCGTTGAGGGACTAGTACCCACAGATACGCAGTATTTT.

This sequence joins TRBV2 and TRBJ2-2, with 7 nucleotides matching TRBD1. The J segment lost 0 bases and the V segment lost 6 bases, leaving 1 base of the junction unmatched. This CDR3 spans 14 amino acids. CDR1 and CDR2 (germline): SNHLY, FYNNEI. The chain's CDR3 is CASRGQANTGELFF. DNA of the CDR3: TGTGCCAGCAGAGGACAGGCGAACACCGGGGAGCTGTTTTTT.

This chain links TRBV18 with TRBJ2-5; 8 positions agree with TRBD2. The germline V gene has CDR1 KGHSH and CDR2 LQKENI. CDR3 size: 15 residues. After removal of 3 bases from V and 3 bases from J, the junction contained 6 bases not matched to a gene. The CDR3 coding sequence is TGTGCCAGCTCACCCCGGGGGGGGACGGAAGAGACCCAGTACTTC. Translating gives CASSPRGGTEETQYF.

The V gene is TRBV11-2, the J gene TRBJ2-3; TRBD2 matches 8 bases. The junction had 11 bases not matched to a gene; V was cut back by 5 bases and J by 4 bases. This CDR3 contains 16 residues. Germline V CDR1 and CDR2: SGHAT, FQNNGV. The CDR3 is CASSGSGTRFSDTQYF. As DNA, the CDR3 is TGTGCCAGCAGCGGGAGCGGGACTAGGTTCTCAGATACGCAGTATTTT.

The chain links TRBV5-1 to TRBJ1-1, with a weak D call TRBD1 (5 bases). This CDR3 is built from 14 residues. In germline, CDR1 is SGHRS, CDR2 YFSETQ. The ends were cut back, 0 bases at V and 4 bases at J, with 10 bases in the middle. CDR3 region: CASSLASGGTEAFF. The CDR3 DNA sequence: TGCGCCAGCAGCTTGGCTTCGGGGGGCACTGAAGCTTTCTTT.

The V call is TRBV5-4, the J call TRBJ2-5; 7 bases match TRBD2. From germline, CDR1 is SGHNT and CDR2 YYREEE (reference sequence). J was trimmed by 2 bases and V by 8 bases; bases with no gene match: 3. This CDR3 contains 12 residues. The CDR3 loop is CASQRGQETQYF. The CDR3 DNA follows: TGTGCCAGTCAGCGGGGACAAGAGACCCAGTACTTC.

The V and J genes are TRBV14 and TRBJ1-2, with a possible D match to TRBD1 (6 bases). CDR1 is SGHDN and CDR2 is FVKESK in the germline V gene. Trimming took off 0 bases at V and 10 bases at J, with 12 bases between the two ends. CDR3 length equals 13 residues. This CDR3 is CASSQDRGRDYTF. Here the CDR3 DNA reads TGTGCCAGCAGCCAAGACAGGGGCCGAGACTACACCTTC. Full variable domain (rest looked up from reference TRBV14 and TRBJ1-2): EAGVTQFPSHSVIEKGQTVTLRCDPISGHDNLYWYRRVMGKEIKFLLHFVKESKQDESGMPNNRFLAERTGGTYSTLKVQPAELEDSGVYFCASSQDRGRDYTFGSGTRLTVV.

The chain couples TRBV19 to TRBJ2-5; D perhaps matches TRBD2 (7 bases). The germline V gene encodes CDR1 LNHDA and CDR2 SQIVND (reference sequence). V lost 3 bases, J lost 2 bases, and 16 bases lay in between. CDR3 length: 16 amino acids. The DNA of the CDR3 is TGTGCCAGTAGTATTTCTGGGGGGGGGCTTCAAGAGACCCAGTACTTC. This encodes CASSISGGGLQETQYF.

The gene calls are TRBV5-1 and TRBJ2-1; 12 bases match TRBD2. CDR1 SGHRS and CDR2 YFSETQ come from the germline V gene. This CDR3 has 20 amino acids. The V gene end was trimmed by 6 bases and the J gene end by 3 bases; junction bases not matched to a gene: 19. In DNA form, the CDR3 reads TGCGCCAGCACCCCTGGCCCCCTAGCGGGAGGGCCAACAAGCTACAATGAGCAGTTCTTC. Encoded protein: CASTPGPLAGGPTSYNEQFF.

The J gene is TRBJ2-1, the V gene TRBV6-2 or TRBV6-3; D is ambiguous. The CDR3 covers 12 residues. The germline V gene encodes CDR1 MNHEY and CDR2 SVGEGT. V lost 5 bases and J lost 4, with 6 bases in between. As DNA, the CDR3 is TGTGCCAGCAGTCGACTGTACAATGAGCAGTTCTTC. It encodes CASSRLYNEQFF.

The chain carries TRBV1 and TRBJ2-2; the tabulated D call, TRBD2, remains unverified against the DNA. TRBV1 is a pseudogene locus. This CDR3 spans 17 amino acids. DNA of the CDR3: TGCACCAGCAGCCAAGATGGTACGGGAGTGTCTACCGGGGAGCTGTTTTTT. Translated: CTSSQDGTGVSTGELFF.

The genes are TRBV7-8 and TRBJ2-7; 7 bases align to TRBD1. The CDR3 sequence is 13 residues long. Germline CDR1 is SGHVS and CDR2 is FQNEAQ. Unmatched junction bases numbered 7, after V lost 8 bases and J lost 3 bases. CDR3 in DNA: TGTGCCAGCCGGGGACAGTGGGTCTACGAGCAGTACTTC. This encodes CASRGQWVYEQYF.

V and J are TRBV6-2 or TRBV6-3 and TRBJ2-2; D is unclear. V lost 3 bases and J 4 bases, leaving 12 bases between the germline ends. Germline V lookup: CDR1 MNHEY, CDR2 SVGEGT. This CDR3 is 15 amino acids long. The CDR3 DNA reads TGTGCCAGCAGTTATCTAAGCCCTCTCACCGGGGAGCTGTTTTTT. Translation: CASSYLSPLTGELFF.

The chain has TRBV9 and TRBJ2-7, with TRBD1 as a possible D gene (5 bases). The CDR3 loop spans 14 amino acids. Germline values: CDR1 SGDLS, CDR2 YYNGEE. With 0 bases removed from V and 2 bases from J, the gap between germline ends came to 9 bases. The CDR3 reads CASSVDGAPYEQYF. CDR3 bases: TGTGCCAGCAGCGTAGATGGGGCCCCCTACGAGCAGTACTTC. Full variable domain (remainder filled in from reference TRBV9 and TRBJ2-7): DSGVTQTPKHLITATGQRVTLRCSPRSGDLSVYWYQQSLDQGLQFLIQYYNGEERAKGNILERFSAQQFPDLHSELNLSSLELGDSALYFCASSVDGAPYEQYFGPGTRLTVT.

In its sample, this clone was seen once. J is TRBJ2-5 and V is TRBV7-2, with 7 bases fitting TRBD1. V was pared by 4 bases and J by 2 bases, with 10 bases of the junction left unmatched. The CDR3 runs to 16 residues. The germline V gene encodes CDR1 SGHTA and CDR2 FQGNSA. The CDR3, as DNA: TGTGCCAGCAGCTCCCCCCCCTGGGACAGTCAAGAGACCCAGTACTTC. This encodes CASSSPPWDSQETQYF.

The CDR3, as DNA: TGTGCCAGCAGCCAGGACAGGAAAGGAACTGAAGCTTTCTTT. Its protein is CASSQDRKGTEAFF. The chain carries TRBV7-2 and TRBJ1-1, with 7 bases matching TRBD1. The V segment lost 5 bases and the J segment 5 bases; nucleotides outside the gene matches: 8. This CDR3 contains 14 residues. CDR1 SGHTA and CDR2 FQGNSA come from the germline V gene.

In its sample, this clone was seen once. This chain connects TRBV28 to TRBJ2-3; 11 nucleotides match TRBD2. This CDR3 comprises 15 residues. The V and J ends lost 6 bases and 2 bases, in that order; junction bases with no gene match: 4. Looked up from germline, CDR1 is MDHEN and CDR2 is SYDVKM. The CDR3 bases are TGTGCCAGCAGGTTAGCGGGAGGGCACACAGATACGCAGTATTTT. It is translated as CASRLAGGHTDTQYF.

The chain joins TRBV5-5 to TRBJ2-2; no reliable D call. The CDR3 spans 13 residues. The V end lost 2 bases, the J end lost 5 bases, and 7 bases lay between the germline ends. In germline, CDR1 is SGHKS, CDR2 YYEKEE (reference sequence). The CDR3 loop reads CASSFLPTGELFF. In DNA, the CDR3 is TGTGCCAGCAGCTTTCTACCGACCGGGGAGCTGTTTTTT.

This sequence joins TRBV2 and TRBJ1-2; D possibly corresponds to TRBD1 (6 bases). The germline CDR1 and CDR2 sequences are SNHLY and FYNNEI. The CDR3 has 14 amino acids. With 4 bases removed from V and 3 bases from J, the gap between germline ends came to 12 bases. The CDR3 sequence is CASSVGALDYGYTF. Written as DNA, the CDR3 is TGTGCCAGCAGTGTGGGGGCGTTGGACTATGGCTACACCTTC.

The chain links TRBV19 to TRBJ1-1; the D gene is possibly TRBD1 (6 bases). This CDR3 is built from 13 residues. Germline V gives CDR1 LNHDA, CDR2 SQIVND (reference sequence). Trimming left V 4 bases short and J 10 bases short, with 16 bases between. CDR3 nucleotides: TGTGCCAGTAGTAGGGACCAGGGGTCGGGAGCTTTCTTT. Its protein is CASSRDQGSGAFF.

The chain joins TRBV9 to TRBJ1-6; D possibly corresponds to TRBD1 (5 bases). Trimming left V 4 bases short and J 7 bases short, with 9 bases between. Germline CDR1 and CDR2: SGDLS and YYNGEE. There are 13 residues in the CDR3. CDR3 amino acids: CASSTSGNSPLHF. The CDR3 region has the DNA TGTGCCAGCAGCACCTCAGGGAATTCACCCCTCCACTTT.

The chain joins TRBV9 to TRBJ2-5; 12 nucleotides align to TRBD1. V lost 2 bases, J lost 4 bases, and 6 bases stayed unmatched. The CDR3 is made up of 16 amino acids. Germline CDR1 and CDR2: SGDLS and YYNGEE. CDR3 region: CASSVLPGQGAETQYF. DNA of the CDR3: TGTGCCAGCAGCGTTTTACCGGGACAGGGGGCAGAGACCCAGTACTTC.

The rearrangement joins TRBV7-2 to TRBJ2-5; 7 bases map to TRBD2. Germline-derived CDR1 and CDR2 are SGHTA and FQGNSA. This CDR3 has 14 amino acids. Germline trimming cut 1 base from V and 2 bases from J; bases unmatched to any gene: 1. CDR3 protein: CASSLGGSQETQYF. As DNA, the CDR3 is TGTGCCAGCAGCTTAGGCGGGAGTCAAGAGACCCAGTACTTC.

V usage is TRBV5-6 and J usage is TRBJ1-5; 9 nucleotides agree with TRBD1. This CDR3 spans 15 amino acids. V shed 4 bases and J 6 bases; nucleotides not matched to a gene: 8. Germline loops: CDR1 SGHDT, CDR2 YYEEEE. The CDR3 bases are TGTGCCAGCAGCCAAGGGGACAGGGAGGGTCAGCCCCAGCATTTT. This gives the protein CASSQGDREGQPQHF.

J is TRBJ2-2 and V is TRBV28, with 8 bases that match TRBD1. Germline assignment: CDR1 MDHEN and CDR2 SYDVKM. The V gene end was trimmed by 2 bases and the J gene end by 6 bases; junction bases not matched to a gene: 2. The CDR3 loop spans 14 amino acids. CDR3 DNA sequence: TGTGCCAGCAGTTTAGCAGGGGGCGCCGGGGAGCTGTTTTTT. Translated, it gives CASSLAGGAGELFF.